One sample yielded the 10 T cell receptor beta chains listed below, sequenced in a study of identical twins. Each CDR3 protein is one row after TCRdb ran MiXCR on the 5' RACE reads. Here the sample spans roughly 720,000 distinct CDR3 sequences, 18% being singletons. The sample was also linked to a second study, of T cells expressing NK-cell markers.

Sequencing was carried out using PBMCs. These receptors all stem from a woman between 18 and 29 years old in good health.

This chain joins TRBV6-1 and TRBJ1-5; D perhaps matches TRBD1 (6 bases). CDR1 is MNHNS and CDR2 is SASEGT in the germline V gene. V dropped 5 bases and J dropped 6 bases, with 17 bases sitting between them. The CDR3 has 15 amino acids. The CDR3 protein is CASSPQVGGGQPQHF. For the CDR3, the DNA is TGTGCCAGCAGTCCCCAGGTGGGGGGCGGTCAGCCCCAGCATTTT.

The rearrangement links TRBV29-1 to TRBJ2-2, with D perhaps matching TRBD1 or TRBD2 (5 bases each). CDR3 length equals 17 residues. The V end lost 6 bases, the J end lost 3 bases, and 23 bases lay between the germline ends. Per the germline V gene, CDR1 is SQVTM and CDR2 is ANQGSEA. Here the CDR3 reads CSVKGALSEVDTGELFF. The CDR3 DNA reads TGCAGCGTGAAAGGGGCCCTTAGCGAGGTCGACACCGGGGAGCTGTTTTTT.

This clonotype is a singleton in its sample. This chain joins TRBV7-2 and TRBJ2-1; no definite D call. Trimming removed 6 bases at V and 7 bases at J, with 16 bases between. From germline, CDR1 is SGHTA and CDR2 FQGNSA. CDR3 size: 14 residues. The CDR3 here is CASRGPLRVNEQFF. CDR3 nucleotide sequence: TGTGCCAGCAGGGGTCCCCTTAGGGTAAATGAGCAGTTCTTC.

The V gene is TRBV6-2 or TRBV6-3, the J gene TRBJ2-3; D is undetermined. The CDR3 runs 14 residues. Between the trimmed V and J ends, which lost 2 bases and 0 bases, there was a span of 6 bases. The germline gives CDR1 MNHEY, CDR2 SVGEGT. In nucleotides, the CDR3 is TGTGCCAGCAGTTACACGGTTAGCACAGATACGCAGTATTTT. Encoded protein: CASSYTVSTDTQYF.

The CDR3 spells CASSLASGLQETQYF. CDR3 in DNA: TGTGCCAGCAGCTTAGCAAGCGGACTCCAAGAGACCCAGTACTTC. The genes are TRBV7-2 and TRBJ2-5, with TRBD2 as a possible D gene (5 bases). The V end lost 0 bases, the J end lost 1 base, and 9 bases lay between the germline ends. CDR1 and CDR2 from the germline V gene are SGHTA and FQGNSA. The CDR3 totals 15 residues.

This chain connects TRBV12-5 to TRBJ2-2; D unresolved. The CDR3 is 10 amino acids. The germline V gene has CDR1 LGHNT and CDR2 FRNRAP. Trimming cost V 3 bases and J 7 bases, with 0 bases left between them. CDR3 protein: CASGFGELFF. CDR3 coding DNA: TGTGCTAGTGGTTTCGGGGAGCTGTTTTTT. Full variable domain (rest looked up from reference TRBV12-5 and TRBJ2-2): DARVTQTPRHKVTEMGQEVTMRCQPILGHNTVFWYRQTMMQGLELLAYFRNRAPLDDSGMPKDRFSAEMPDATLATLKIQPSEPRDSAVYFCASGFGELFFGEGSRLTVL.

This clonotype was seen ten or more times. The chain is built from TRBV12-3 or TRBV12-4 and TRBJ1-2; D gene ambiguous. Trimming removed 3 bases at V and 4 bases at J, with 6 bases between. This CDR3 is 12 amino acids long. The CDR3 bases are TGTGCCAGCAGTTTCTCTGGCTATGGCTACACCTTC. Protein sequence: CASSFSGYGYTF.

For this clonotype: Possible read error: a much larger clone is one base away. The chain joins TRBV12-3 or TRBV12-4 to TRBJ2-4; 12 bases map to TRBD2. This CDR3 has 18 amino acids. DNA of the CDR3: TGTACCAGCAGTTTCTCCTCTAGCGGGGGGGTAGCCAAAAACATTCAGTACTTC. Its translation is CTSSFSSSGGVAKNIQYF.

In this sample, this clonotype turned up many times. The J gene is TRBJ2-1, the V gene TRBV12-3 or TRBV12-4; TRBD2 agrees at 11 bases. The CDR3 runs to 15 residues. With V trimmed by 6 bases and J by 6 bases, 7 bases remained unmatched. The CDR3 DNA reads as TGTGCCAGCAGCCTCGGACTAGCGGGTCCCAATGAGCAGTTCTTC. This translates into CASSLGLAGPNEQFF.

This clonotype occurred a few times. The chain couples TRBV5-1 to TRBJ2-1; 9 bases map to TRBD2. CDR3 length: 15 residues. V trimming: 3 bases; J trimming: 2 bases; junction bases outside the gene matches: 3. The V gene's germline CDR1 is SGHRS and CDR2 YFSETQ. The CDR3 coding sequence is TGCGCCAGCAGCTCGGGACTAGCCACCTACAATGAGCAGTTCTTC. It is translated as CASSSGLATYNEQFF.